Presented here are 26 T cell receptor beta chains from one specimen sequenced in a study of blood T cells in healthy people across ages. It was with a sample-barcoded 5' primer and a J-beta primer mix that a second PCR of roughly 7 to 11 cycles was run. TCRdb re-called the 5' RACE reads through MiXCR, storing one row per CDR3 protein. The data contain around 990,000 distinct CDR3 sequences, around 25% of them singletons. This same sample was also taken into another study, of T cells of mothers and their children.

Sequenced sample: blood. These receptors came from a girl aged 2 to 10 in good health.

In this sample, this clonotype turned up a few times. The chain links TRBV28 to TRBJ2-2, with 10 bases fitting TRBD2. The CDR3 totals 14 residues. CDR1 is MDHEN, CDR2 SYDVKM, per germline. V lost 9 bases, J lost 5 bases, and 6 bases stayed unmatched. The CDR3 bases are TGTGCCAGTTCTAGCGGGAGCCGAACCGGGGAGCTGTTTTTT. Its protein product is CASSSGSRTGELFF. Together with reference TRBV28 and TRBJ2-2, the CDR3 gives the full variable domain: DVKVTQSSRYLVKRTGEKVFLECVQDMDHENMFWYRQDPGLGLRLIYFSYDVKMKEKGDIPEGYSVSREKKERFSLILESASTNQTSMYLCASSSGSRTGELFFGEGSRLTVL.

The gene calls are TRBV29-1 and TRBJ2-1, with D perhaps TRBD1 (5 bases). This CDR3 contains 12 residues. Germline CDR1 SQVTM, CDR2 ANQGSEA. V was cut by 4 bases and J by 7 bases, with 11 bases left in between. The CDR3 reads CSVAGIGNEQFF. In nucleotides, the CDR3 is TGCAGCGTTGCAGGGATCGGGAATGAGCAGTTCTTC.

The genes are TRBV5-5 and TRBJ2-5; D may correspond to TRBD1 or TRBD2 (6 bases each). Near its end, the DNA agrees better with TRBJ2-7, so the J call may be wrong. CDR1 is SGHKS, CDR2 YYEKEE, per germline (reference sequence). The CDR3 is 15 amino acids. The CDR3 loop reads CASSLLGGTPYEQYF. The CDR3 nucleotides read TGTGCCAGCAGCTTGCTGGGCGGGACACCCTACGAGCAGTACTTC.

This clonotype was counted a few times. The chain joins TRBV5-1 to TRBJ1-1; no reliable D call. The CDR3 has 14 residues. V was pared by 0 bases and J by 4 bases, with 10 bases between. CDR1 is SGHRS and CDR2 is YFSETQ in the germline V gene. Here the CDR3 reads CASSLDGEGTEAFF. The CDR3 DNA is TGCGCCAGCAGCTTGGACGGAGAGGGCACTGAAGCTTTCTTT.

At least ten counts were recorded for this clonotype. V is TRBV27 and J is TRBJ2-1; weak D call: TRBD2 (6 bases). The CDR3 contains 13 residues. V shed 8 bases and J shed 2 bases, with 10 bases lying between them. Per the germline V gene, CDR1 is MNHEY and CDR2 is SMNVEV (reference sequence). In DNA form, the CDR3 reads TGTGCCAGCTCCTTAGCGGCCTACAATGAGCAGTTCTTC. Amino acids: CASSLAAYNEQFF.

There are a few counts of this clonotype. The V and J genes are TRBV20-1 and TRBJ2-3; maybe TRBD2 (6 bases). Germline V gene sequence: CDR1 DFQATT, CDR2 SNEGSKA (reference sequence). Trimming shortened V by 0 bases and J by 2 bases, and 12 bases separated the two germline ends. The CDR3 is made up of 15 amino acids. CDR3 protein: CSARDGGSDTDTQYF. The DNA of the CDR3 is TGCAGTGCTAGAGATGGAGGGAGCGACACAGATACGCAGTATTTT.

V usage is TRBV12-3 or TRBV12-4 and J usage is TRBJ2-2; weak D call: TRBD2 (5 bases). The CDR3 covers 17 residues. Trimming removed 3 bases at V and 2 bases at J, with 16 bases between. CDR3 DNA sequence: TGTGCCAGCAGTTTTTTTGTCTCGGAGGTTAACACCGGGGAGCTGTTTTTT. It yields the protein CASSFFVSEVNTGELFF.

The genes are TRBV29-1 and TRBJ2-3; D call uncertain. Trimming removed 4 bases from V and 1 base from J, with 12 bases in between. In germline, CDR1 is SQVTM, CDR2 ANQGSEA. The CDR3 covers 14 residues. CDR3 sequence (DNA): TGCAGCGTTGGAAAGGGTGAGGGCACAGATACGCAGTATTTT. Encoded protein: CSVGKGEGTDTQYF.

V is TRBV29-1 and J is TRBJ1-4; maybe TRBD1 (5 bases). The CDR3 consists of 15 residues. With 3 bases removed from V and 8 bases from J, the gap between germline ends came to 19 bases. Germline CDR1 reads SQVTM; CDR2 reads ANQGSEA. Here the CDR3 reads CSVEARGREGEKLFF. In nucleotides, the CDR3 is TGCAGCGTTGAGGCTAGAGGCAGGGAAGGGGAAAAACTGTTTTTT.

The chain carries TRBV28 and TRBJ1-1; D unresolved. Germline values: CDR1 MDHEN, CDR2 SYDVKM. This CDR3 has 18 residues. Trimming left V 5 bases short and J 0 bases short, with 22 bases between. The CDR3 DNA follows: TGTGCCAGCAGTCCGCCCCCATTGGGCAGCCAGTTGAACACTGAAGCTTTCTTT. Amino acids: CASSPPPLGSQLNTEAFF.

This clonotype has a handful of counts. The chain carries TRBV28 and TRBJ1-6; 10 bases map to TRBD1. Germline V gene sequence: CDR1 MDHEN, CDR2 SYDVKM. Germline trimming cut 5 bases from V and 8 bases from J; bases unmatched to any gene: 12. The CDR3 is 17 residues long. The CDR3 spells CASSRRTWTGGDSPLHF. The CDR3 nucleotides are TGTGCCAGCAGTCGGAGGACGTGGACAGGGGGGGATTCACCCCTCCACTTT.

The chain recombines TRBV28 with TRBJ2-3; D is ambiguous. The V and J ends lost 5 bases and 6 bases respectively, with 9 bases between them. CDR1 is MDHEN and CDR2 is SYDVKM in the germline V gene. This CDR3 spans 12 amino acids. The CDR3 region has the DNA TGTGCCAGCAGTATTCAGCCTGATACGCAGTATTTT. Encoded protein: CASSIQPDTQYF.

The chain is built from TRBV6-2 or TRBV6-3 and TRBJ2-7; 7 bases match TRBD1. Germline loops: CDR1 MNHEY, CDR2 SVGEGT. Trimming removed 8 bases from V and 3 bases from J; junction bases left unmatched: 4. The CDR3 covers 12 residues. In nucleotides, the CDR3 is TGTGCCAGCGCGACAGGGAACTACGAGCAGTACTTC. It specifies CASATGNYEQYF.

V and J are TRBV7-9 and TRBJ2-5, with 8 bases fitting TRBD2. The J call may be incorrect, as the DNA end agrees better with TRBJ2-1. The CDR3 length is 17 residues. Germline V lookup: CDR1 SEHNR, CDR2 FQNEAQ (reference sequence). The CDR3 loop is CASSLGFGSGGHNEQFF. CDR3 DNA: TGTGCCAGCAGCCTAGGGTTCGGCAGCGGGGGACACAATGAGCAGTTCTTC.

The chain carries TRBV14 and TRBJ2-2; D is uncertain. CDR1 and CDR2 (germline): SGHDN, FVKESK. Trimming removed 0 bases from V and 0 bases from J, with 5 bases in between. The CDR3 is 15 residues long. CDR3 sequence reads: CASSQENANTGELFF. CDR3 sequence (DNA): TGTGCCAGCAGCCAAGAAAATGCGAACACCGGGGAGCTGTTTTTT.

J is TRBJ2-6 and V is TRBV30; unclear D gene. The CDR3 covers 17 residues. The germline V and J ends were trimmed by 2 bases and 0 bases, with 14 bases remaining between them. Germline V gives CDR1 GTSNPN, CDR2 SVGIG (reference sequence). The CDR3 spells CAWSSDSAPSGANVLTF. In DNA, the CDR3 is TGTGCCTGGAGTAGTGACTCGGCCCCCTCTGGGGCCAACGTCCTGACTTTC. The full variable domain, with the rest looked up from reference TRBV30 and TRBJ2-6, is SQTIHQWPATLVQPVGSPLSLECTVEGTSNPNLYWYRQAAGRGLQLLFYSVGIGQISSEVPQNLSASRPQDRQFILSSKKLLLSDSGFYLCAWSSDSAPSGANVLTFGAGSRLTVL.

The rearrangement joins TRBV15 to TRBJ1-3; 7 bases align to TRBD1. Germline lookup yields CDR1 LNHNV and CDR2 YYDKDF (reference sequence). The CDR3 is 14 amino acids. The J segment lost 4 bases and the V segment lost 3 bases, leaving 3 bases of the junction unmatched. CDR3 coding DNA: TGTGCCACCAGCAGGTGGGACAGAGGAAACACCATATATTTT. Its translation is CATSRWDRGNTIYF. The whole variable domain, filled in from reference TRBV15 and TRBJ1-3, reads DAMVIQNPRYQVTQFGKPVTLSCSQTLNHNVMYWYQQKSSQAPKLLFHYYDKDFNNEADTPDNFQSRRPNTSFCFLDIRSPGLGDTAMYLCATSRWDRGNTIYFGEGSWLTVV.

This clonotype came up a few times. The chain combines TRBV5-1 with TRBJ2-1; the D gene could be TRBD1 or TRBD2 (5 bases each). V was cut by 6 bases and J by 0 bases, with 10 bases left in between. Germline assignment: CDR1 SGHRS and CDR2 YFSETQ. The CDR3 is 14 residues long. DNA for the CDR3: TGCGCCAGCATGGGGGACCCCTCCTACAATGAGCAGTTCTTC. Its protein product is CASMGDPSYNEQFF.

In DNA, the CDR3 is TGTGCCAGCAGTCCAGCCGAAGGGAACTATGGCTACACCTTC. It encodes CASSPAEGNYGYTF. The chain employs TRBV6-1 and TRBJ1-2; D ambiguous. The CDR3 length is 14 residues. Germline V gene data show CDR1 as MNHNS and CDR2 as SASEGT. The V end was cut by 5 bases, the J end by 2 bases, with 12 bases between.

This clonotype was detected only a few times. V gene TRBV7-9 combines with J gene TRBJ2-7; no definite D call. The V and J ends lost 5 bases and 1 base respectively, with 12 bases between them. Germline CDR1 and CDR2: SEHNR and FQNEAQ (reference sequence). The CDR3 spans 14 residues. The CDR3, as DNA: TGTGCCAGCAGCCCGGTTGACGGATCCTACGAGCAGTACTTC. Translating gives CASSPVDGSYEQYF.

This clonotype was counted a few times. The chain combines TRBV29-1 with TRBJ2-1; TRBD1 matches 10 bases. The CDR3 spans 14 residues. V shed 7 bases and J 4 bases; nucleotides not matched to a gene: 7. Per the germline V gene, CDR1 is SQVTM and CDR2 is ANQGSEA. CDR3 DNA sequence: TGCAGCGCCCACCCGGGACAGGGGTACAATGAGCAGTTCTTC. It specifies CSAHPGQGYNEQFF.

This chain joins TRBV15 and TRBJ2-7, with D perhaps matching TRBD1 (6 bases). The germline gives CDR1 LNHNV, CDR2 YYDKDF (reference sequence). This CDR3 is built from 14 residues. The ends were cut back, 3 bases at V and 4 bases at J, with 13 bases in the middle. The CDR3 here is CATSRQGSSYEQYF. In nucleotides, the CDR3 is TGTGCCACCAGCAGGCAGGGGTCCTCTTACGAGCAGTACTTC.

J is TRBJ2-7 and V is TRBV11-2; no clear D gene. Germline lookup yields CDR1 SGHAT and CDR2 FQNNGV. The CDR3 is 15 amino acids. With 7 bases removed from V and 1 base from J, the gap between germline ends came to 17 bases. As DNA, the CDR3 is TGTGCCAGCACTGGACCAGGATGGGATTCCTACGAGCAGTACTTC. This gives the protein CASTGPGWDSYEQYF.

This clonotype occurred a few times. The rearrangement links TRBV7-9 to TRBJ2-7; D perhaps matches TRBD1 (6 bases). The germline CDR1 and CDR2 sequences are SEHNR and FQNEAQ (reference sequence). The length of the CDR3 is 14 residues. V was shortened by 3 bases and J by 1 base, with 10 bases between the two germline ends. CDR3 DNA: TGTGCCAGCAGCTTCTTGGACAGTTCCTACGAGCAGTACTTC. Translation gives CASSFLDSSYEQYF.

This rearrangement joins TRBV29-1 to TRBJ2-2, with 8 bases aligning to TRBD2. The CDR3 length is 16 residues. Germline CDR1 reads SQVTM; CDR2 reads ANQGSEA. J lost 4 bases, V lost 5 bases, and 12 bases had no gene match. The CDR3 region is CSVRGGTKGGTGELFF. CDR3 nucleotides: TGCAGCGTTCGCGGGGGGACCAAGGGCGGCACCGGGGAGCTGTTTTTT.

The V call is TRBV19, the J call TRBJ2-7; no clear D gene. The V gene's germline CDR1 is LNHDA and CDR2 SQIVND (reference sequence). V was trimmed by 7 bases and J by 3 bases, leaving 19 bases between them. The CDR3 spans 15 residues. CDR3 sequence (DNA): TGTGCCAGTAAAATCCGGTCGGCCAGTGGCTACGAGCAGTACTTC. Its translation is CASKIRSASGYEQYF.